The next 10 T cell receptor beta chains were all read from a single sample in a study of PD-1 blockade in classical Hodgkin lymphoma. Relapse was seen in all patients after autologous stem cell transplantation, and brentuximab vedotin exposure was variable. Clones were read by immunoSEQ multiplex PCR, and TCRdb kept only the in-frame ones, dropping some. The sample carries 65,000 to 95,000 clones, about 89% recorded once. The input for sequencing was peripheral blood mononuclear cells (PBMCs), taken at baseline. These TCRs come from a human donor with classical Hodgkin lymphoma.

The V and J genes are TRBV6-5 and TRBJ2-3; the D gene is possibly TRBD2 (6 bases). The V gene lost 6 bases and the J gene lost 2 bases, with 15 bases spanning the gap. Germline V gene data show CDR1 as MNHEY and CDR2 as SVGAGI. This CDR3 is 15 amino acids long. This CDR3 reads CASRLAETSTDTQYF. The CDR3 nucleotides are TGTGCCAGCAGATTAGCGGAAACTTCCACAGATACGCAGTATTTT.

The rearrangement uses TRBV5-1 and TRBJ2-7; 7 bases fit TRBD1. V trimming: 2 bases; J trimming: 2 bases; junction bases outside the gene matches: 1. Germline V gene data show CDR1 as SGHRS and CDR2 as YFSETQ. The CDR3 consists of 13 residues. The CDR3, as DNA: TGCGCCAGCAGCTTACAGGGGACCTACGAGCAGTACTTC. Its protein product is CASSLQGTYEQYF.

The V and J genes are TRBV6-5 and TRBJ2-7; 8 nucleotides line up with TRBD1. This CDR3 contains 13 residues. Trimming took 5 bases from V and 5 from J; bases not matched to a gene: 5. Germline CDR1 and CDR2: MNHEY and SVGAGI. The CDR3, as DNA: TGTGCCAGCAGTACAGGGGGGAAGAACGAGCAGTACTTC. Protein: CASSTGGKNEQYF.

This clone is a singleton in its sample. J is TRBJ1-2 and V is TRBV6-6, with D possibly matching TRBD1 (5 bases). Germline CDR1 MNHNY, CDR2 SVGAGI (reference sequence). V lost 7 bases, J lost 8 bases, and 11 bases lay in between. The length of the CDR3 is 11 residues. This chain's CDR3 is CASNGAWGYTF. As DNA, the CDR3 is TGTGCCAGCAATGGGGCTTGGGGCTACACCTTC.

This chain connects TRBV6-1 to TRBJ1-2; TRBD1 agrees at 11 bases. The CDR3 is 16 amino acids. Trimming at V came to 0 bases and at J to 4 bases, leaving 4 bases not matched to a gene. Germline V gives CDR1 MNHNS, CDR2 SASEGT. CDR3: CASSEALGTGGYGYTF. As DNA, the CDR3 is TGTGCCAGCAGTGAAGCGCTGGGGACAGGGGGCTATGGCTACACCTTC.

This rearrangement joins TRBV19 to TRBJ1-4, with D possibly TRBD1 on 5 matching bases. The ends were cut back, 3 bases at V and 7 bases at J, with 15 bases in the middle. Germline V gives CDR1 LNHDA, CDR2 SQIVND (reference sequence). This CDR3 contains 15 residues. Written as DNA, the CDR3 is TGTGCCAGTAGTATTCTAATGGGGACGACTGAAAAACTGTTTTTT. As protein: CASSILMGTTEKLFF. Full variable domain (rest looked up from reference TRBV19 and TRBJ1-4): DGGITQSPKYLFRKEGQNVTLSCEQNLNHDAMYWYRQDPGQGLRLIYYSQIVNDFQKGDIAEGYSVSREKKESFPLTVTSAQKNPTAFYLCASSILMGTTEKLFFGSGTQLSVL.

The rearrangement joins TRBV4-2 to TRBJ1-2; 9 positions match TRBD1. The CDR3 sequence is 15 residues long. Germline lookup yields CDR1 LGHNA and CDR2 YNFKEQ. Trimming at V came to 0 bases and at J to 3 bases, leaving 2 bases not matched to a gene. The CDR3 here is CASSQDRTGDYGYTF. The CDR3 nucleotides read TGTGCCAGCAGCCAAGATCGGACAGGGGACTATGGCTACACCTTC.

CDR3 sequence: CASSYSSAGMNTEAFF. The CDR3 DNA follows: TGTGCCAGCAGTTACTCGAGTGCCGGGATGAACACTGAAGCTTTCTTT. The chain links TRBV6-5 to TRBJ1-1; D call uncertain. The CDR3 extends over 16 amino acids. Deletions cut 0 bases from V and 0 bases from J, with 11 bases between. Germline assignment: CDR1 MNHEY and CDR2 SVGAGI.

This clone appeared once. The chain is built from TRBV25-1 and TRBJ1-1; D is unclear. The ends were cut back, 8 bases at V and 0 bases at J, with 4 bases in the middle. The germline gives CDR1 MGHDK, CDR2 SYGVNS. The CDR3 spans 11 residues. The CDR3 DNA reads as TGTGCCAGCCGGATGAACACTGAAGCTTTCTTT. It yields the protein CASRMNTEAFF.

This rearrangement joins TRBV6-5 to TRBJ1-1, with TRBD1 identical over 7 bases. Germline trimming cut 8 bases from V and 2 bases from J; bases unmatched to any gene: 5. The length of the CDR3 is 13 residues. Germline CDR1 is MNHEY and CDR2 is SVGAGI. CDR3 amino acids: CASGQGDNTEAFF. CDR3 DNA: TGTGCCAGCGGGCAGGGGGATAACACTGAAGCTTTCTTT.